These 24 T cell receptor beta chains were sequenced from one sample in a study of T-cell memory formation after mild COVID-19. TCRdb ran MiXCR on the 5' RACE reads and lists one entry per CDR3 protein. The sample consists of approximately 350,000 distinct CDR3 sequences, around 13% of them appearing once. The source material was PBMCs or a T cell subset sorted from them (not recorded which). These receptors all come from a man aged 18-30 years who had mild COVID-19 (a few samples of this study predate the infection). Cell type and time point are not known.

This clonotype was observed a few times. The genes are TRBV25-1 and TRBJ1-1; possibly TRBD1 for D (5 bases). The CDR3 extends over 12 amino acids. Germline CDR1 and CDR2: MGHDK and SYGVNS. The CDR3 DNA follows: TGTGGGGGGGAGCCCCTGAGCACTGAAGCTTTCTTT. Encoded protein: CGGEPLSTEAFF.

This clonotype came up a few times. The chain employs TRBV6-2 or TRBV6-3 and TRBJ2-1; perhaps TRBD2 as D (6 bases). Trimming shortened V by 4 bases and J by 6 bases, and 10 bases separated the two germline ends. Germline V lookup: CDR1 MNHEY, CDR2 SVGEGT. This CDR3 is 13 amino acids long. This CDR3 is CASSSRDSNEQFF. The CDR3 DNA sequence: TGTGCCAGCAGTTCCCGGGACTCCAATGAGCAGTTCTTC.

Only a few counts were recorded for this clonotype. The chain combines TRBV5-5 with TRBJ2-7; D remains ambiguous. Germline V gene data show CDR1 as SGHKS and CDR2 as YYEKEE (reference sequence). The CDR3 runs 16 residues. The germline V and J ends were trimmed by 6 bases and 3 bases, with 22 bases remaining between them. The CDR3 here is CASTFGMYTAGYEQYV. The CDR3 DNA reads as TGTGCCAGCACCTTTGGCATGTACACCGCCGGCTACGAGCAGTACGTC.

The chain joins TRBV5-5 to TRBJ2-5; possible D gene TRBD1, 6 bases. V was pared by 2 bases and J by 4 bases, with 9 bases between. CDR3 length: 13 amino acids. Germline CDR1 and CDR2: SGHKS and YYEKEE (reference sequence). The CDR3 DNA sequence: TGTGCCAGCAGCTTTGGCAGGGGAGAGACCCAGTACTTC. Amino acid sequence: CASSFGRGETQYF.

With respect to this clonotype: An end of the junction does not agree with germline; a read error may underlie this. The V gene is TRBV12-3 or TRBV12-4, the J gene TRBJ1-5; D unresolved. CDR3 length: 15 amino acids. The CDR3 DNA reads TGTGCCAGCAGTCCCCGTTTTTCAGGTAATCAGCACCAGCATTTT. It is translated as CASSPRFSGNQHQHF.

The CDR3 DNA follows: TGTGCCAGCAGACAGGGTTTTGGCACTGAAGCTTTCTTT. Translation: CASRQGFGTEAFF. The rearrangement joins TRBV2 to TRBJ1-1; the D gene is possibly TRBD1 (6 bases). Trimming cost V 6 bases and J 4 bases, with 12 bases left between them. This CDR3 contains 13 residues. CDR1 SNHLY and CDR2 FYNNEI come from the germline V gene.

The chain has TRBV20-1 and TRBJ1-1; D is undetermined. Germline V CDR1 and CDR2: DFQATT, SNEGSKA (reference sequence). CDR3 length: 14 amino acids. Trimming removed 7 bases from V and 3 bases from J, with 18 bases in between. This CDR3 reads CSVRPAAGDTEAFF. The CDR3 region has the DNA TGCAGTGTGAGACCCGCCGCGGGAGACACTGAAGCTTTCTTT.

The rearrangement links TRBV4-1 to TRBJ2-3; D gene unclear. Germline V gene sequence: CDR1 MGHRA, CDR2 YSYEKL. The CDR3 is 14 residues long. Trimming took off 0 bases at V and 4 bases at J, with 8 bases between the two ends. This chain's CDR3 is CASSQDQTPDTQYF. Here the CDR3 DNA reads TGCGCCAGCAGCCAAGATCAAACACCAGATACGCAGTATTTT.

This clonotype appeared many times. This chain joins TRBV4-2 and TRBJ2-3; a weak D match, TRBD1 (5 bases). The germline V gene encodes CDR1 LGHNA and CDR2 YNFKEQ. V was pared by 4 bases and J by 2 bases, with 7 bases between. The CDR3 is 13 amino acids. The CDR3 spells CASSRGHTDTQYF. CDR3 DNA sequence: TGTGCCAGCAGCCGCGGACACACAGATACGCAGTATTTT.

The CDR3 loop is CSARRLGVQETQYF. CDR3 DNA: TGCAGTGCTAGACGTTTAGGGGTCCAAGAGACCCAGTACTTC. The chain joins TRBV20-1 to TRBJ2-5; perhaps TRBD1 as D (5 bases). Germline V gives CDR1 DFQATT, CDR2 SNEGSKA (reference sequence). The CDR3 is made up of 14 amino acids. The V gene lost 2 bases and the J gene lost 1 base, with 11 bases spanning the gap.

This clonotype was seen only a few times. This sequence joins TRBV30 and TRBJ2-6; D is possibly TRBD1 (5 bases). The V gene's germline CDR1 is GTSNPN and CDR2 SVGIG (reference sequence). V was pared by 7 bases and J by 2 bases, with 18 bases between. The CDR3 contains 16 residues. The CDR3 DNA sequence: TGTGCCTCAAGAACAGGTCGGACCCCTGGGGCCAACGTCCTGACTTTC. Translation gives CASRTGRTPGANVLTF. The entire variable domain, with the rest obtained from reference TRBV30 and TRBJ2-6, is as follows: SQTIHQWPATLVQPVGSPLSLECTVEGTSNPNLYWYRQAAGRGLQLLFYSVGIGQISSEVPQNLSASRPQDRQFILSSKKLLLSDSGFYLCASRTGRTPGANVLTFGAGSRLTVL.

The rearrangement links TRBV29-1 to TRBJ1-2; D perhaps matches TRBD1 (5 bases). Per germline, CDR1 SQVTM and CDR2 ANQGSEA. The CDR3 runs to 11 residues. The germline V and J ends were trimmed by 4 bases and 7 bases, with 10 bases remaining between them. This chain's CDR3 is CSVVLRGGYTF. CDR3 coding DNA: TGCAGCGTTGTCTTGAGGGGTGGCTACACCTTC.

The chain employs TRBV4-2 and TRBJ2-3; a possible D gene is TRBD2 (5 bases). V lost 0 bases and J 0 bases, leaving 10 bases between the germline ends. CDR1 and CDR2 (germline): LGHNA, YNFKEQ. The CDR3 is made up of 16 amino acids. CDR3 DNA sequence: TGTGCCAGCAGCCAAGATCGGGAATTTAGCACAGATACGCAGTATTTT. Encoded protein: CASSQDREFSTDTQYF.

The sample holds one count of this clonotype. The rearrangement uses TRBV12-3 or TRBV12-4 and TRBJ2-2; D possibly corresponds to TRBD2 (5 bases). Between the trimmed V and J ends, which lost 8 bases and 5 bases, there was a span of 6 bases. The CDR3 extends over 11 amino acids. CDR3 nucleotide sequence: TGTGCCAGCGGGGAGACCGGGGAGCTGTTTTTT. Translated: CASGETGELFF.

The chain employs TRBV7-9 and TRBJ2-3, with D hard to call. CDR1 is SEHNR, CDR2 FQNEAQ, per germline (reference sequence). The CDR3 is 14 amino acids. V was clipped by 3 bases and J by 4 bases, with 11 bases between them. Here the CDR3 reads CASSFAADPDTQYF. CDR3 nucleotide sequence: TGTGCCAGCAGCTTCGCCGCGGATCCAGATACGCAGTATTTT.

On this clonotype: As the CDR3 is not closed by the conserved phenylalanine or tryptophan, this likely results from a read error. The V gene is TRBV6-2 or TRBV6-3, the J gene TRBJ1-5, with TRBD1 identical over 8 bases. The CDR3 runs to 14 residues. V lost 6 bases and J lost 5; bases outside the gene matches: 6. Per the germline V gene, CDR1 is MNHEY and CDR2 is SVGEGT. The CDR3 DNA reads as TGTGCCAGCAGCTACGACAGGGGCCATCAGCCCCAGCATTTG. This encodes CASSYDRGHQPQHL.

This clonotype showed up just a few times. The rearrangement joins TRBV12-3 or TRBV12-4 to TRBJ2-5; 10 bases map to TRBD2. V was pared by 3 bases and J by 2 bases, with 3 bases of the junction left unmatched. This CDR3 is 15 amino acids long. CDR3 protein: CASSFQAGGQETQYF. The CDR3 DNA is TGTGCCAGCAGTTTTCAAGCGGGGGGGCAAGAGACCCAGTACTTC.

The chain uses TRBV5-1 and TRBJ1-1; D may be TRBD1 (5 bases). V lost 4 bases to trimming and J lost 3 bases, with 13 bases between them. Germline V CDR1 and CDR2: SGHRS, YFSETQ. This CDR3 region has 14 residues. CDR3 residues: CASSRGKGDTEAFF. The CDR3 nucleotides read TGCGCCAGCAGCCGAGGGAAAGGGGACACTGAAGCTTTCTTT.

This clonotype showed up just a few times. The chain is built from TRBV6-6 and TRBJ2-1; D unresolved. Looked up from germline, CDR1 is MNHNY and CDR2 is SVGAGI (reference sequence). Trimming removed 4 bases from V and 9 bases from J, with 10 bases in between. There are 12 residues in the CDR3. CDR3: CASSSWASEQFF. CDR3 coding DNA: TGTGCCAGCAGTTCGTGGGCGAGTGAGCAGTTCTTC.

The sample holds a few counts of this clonotype. The chain links TRBV6-6 to TRBJ2-5; no clear D gene. With 7 bases removed from V and 0 bases from J, the gap between germline ends came to 15 bases. Germline V CDR1 and CDR2: MNHNY, SVGAGI (reference sequence). This CDR3 contains 15 residues. The CDR3 coding sequence is TGTGCCAGCACCCAGCTCCTCGGCGACCAAGAGACCCAGTACTTC. Translated, it gives CASTQLLGDQETQYF.

The genes are TRBV20-1 and TRBJ1-6; 7 bases match TRBD1. In germline, CDR1 is DFQATT, CDR2 SNEGSKA (reference sequence). The CDR3 totals 15 residues. The V segment lost 3 bases and the J segment 9 bases; nucleotides outside the gene matches: 11. DNA of the CDR3: TGCAGTGCTAGCCCTGTGACAGGGCCAGGTTCACCCCTCCACTTT. Translating gives CSASPVTGPGSPLHF.

This clonotype occurred a few times. The genes are TRBV18 and TRBJ1-3; possible D gene TRBD1, 5 bases. Germline V gene sequence: CDR1 KGHSH, CDR2 LQKENI. The CDR3 sequence is 15 residues long. The ends were cut back, 2 bases at V and 0 bases at J, with 8 bases in the middle. The CDR3 protein is CASSPDGGSGNTIYF. CDR3 DNA: TGTGCCAGCTCACCAGACGGGGGCTCTGGAAACACCATATATTTT. Full variable domain (rest looked up from reference TRBV18 and TRBJ1-3): NAGVMQNPRHLVRRRGQEARLRCSPMKGHSHVYWYRQLPEEGLKFMVYLQKENIIDESGMPKERFSAEFPKEGPSILRIQQVVRGDSAAYFCASSPDGGSGNTIYFGEGSWLTVV.

The CDR3 sequence is CASRDRALGGYTF. The DNA of the CDR3 is TGTGCCAGCCGGGACAGGGCTTTGGGGGGCTACACCTTC. The chain is built from TRBV12-3 or TRBV12-4 and TRBJ1-2, with TRBD1 matching 9 bases. J lost 8 bases, V lost 8 bases, and 9 bases had no gene match. The CDR3 totals 13 residues.

Only a few counts were recorded for this clonotype. V is TRBV29-1 and J is TRBJ2-3; TRBD2 matches at 11 bases. Germline CDR1 is SQVTM and CDR2 is ANQGSEA. The V segment lost 6 bases and the J segment 12 bases; nucleotides outside the gene matches: 5. This CDR3 is built from 11 residues. The CDR3 region is CSVKTSGGQYF. Written as DNA, the CDR3 is TGCAGCGTGAAAACTAGCGGGGGACAGTATTTT.